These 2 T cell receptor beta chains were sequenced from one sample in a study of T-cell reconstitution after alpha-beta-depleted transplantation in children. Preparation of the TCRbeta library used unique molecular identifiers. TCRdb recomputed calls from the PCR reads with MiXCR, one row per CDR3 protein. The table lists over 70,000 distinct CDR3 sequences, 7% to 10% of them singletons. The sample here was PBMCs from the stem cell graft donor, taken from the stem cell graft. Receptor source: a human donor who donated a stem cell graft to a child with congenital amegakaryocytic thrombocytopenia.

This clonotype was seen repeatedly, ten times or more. The CDR3 DNA sequence: TGTGCCAGCAGCTTCCTTCCGCGGTCTGAAGCTTTCTTT. Protein sequence: CASSFLPRSEAFF. The chain has TRBV7-2 and TRBJ1-1; D call uncertain. Germline lookup yields CDR1 SGHTA and CDR2 FQGNSA. V shed 3 bases and J shed 6 bases, with 11 bases lying between them. The CDR3 is 13 amino acids.

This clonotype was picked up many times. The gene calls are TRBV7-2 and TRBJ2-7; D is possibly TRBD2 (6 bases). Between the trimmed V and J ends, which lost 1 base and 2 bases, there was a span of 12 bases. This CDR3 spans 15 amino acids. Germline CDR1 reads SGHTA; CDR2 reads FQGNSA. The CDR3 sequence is CASSLVGGMAYEQYF. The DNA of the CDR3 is TGTGCCAGCAGCTTAGTGGGGGGAATGGCCTACGAGCAGTACTTC. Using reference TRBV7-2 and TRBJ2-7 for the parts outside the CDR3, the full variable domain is GAGVSQSPSNKVTEKGKDVELRCDPISGHTALYWYRQSLGQGLEFLIYFQGNSAPDKSGLPSDRFSAERTGGSVSTLTIQRTQQEDSAVYLCASSLVGGMAYEQYFGPGTRLTVT.